The T cell receptor beta chain under discussion was sequenced for a study of cytomegalovirus exposure and HLA in healthy donors. It was with 60 Vbeta and 13 Jbeta primers that the PCR ran. The repertoire was sequenced with immunoSEQ multiplex PCR; TCRdb's copy has only in-frame clones and lacks some. The sample lists about 160,000 clones; about three quarters were seen once. Looked up from germline, CDR1 is SGHTA and CDR2 is FQGNSA. V lost 4 bases to trimming and J lost 5 bases, with 17 bases between them. The CDR3 length is 15 residues. The chain combines TRBV7-2 with TRBJ2-5; the D gene is possibly TRBD2 (5 bases). Specimen: PBMCs. The source of this sequence is a female donor in good health and CMV-seronegative. CDR3: CASSYMGPAAETQYF. In DNA form, the CDR3 reads TGTGCCAGCAGCTACATGGGCCCAGCGGCGGAGACCCAGTACTTC.